This TCR beta chain originates from a study of response to subunit inactivated influenza vaccine. General study results and limits: It was the authors' suggestion that each seasonal influenza vaccination recruits few new T cells.

TCRdb reanalysed the RT-PCR reads using MiXCR and keeps one entry per CDR3 protein. The sample has about half a million distinct CDR3 sequences; 25% are singletons. This clonotype was seen more than once but under ten times. Antigen specificity is unknown. The CDR3 consists of 16 residues. CDR1 and CDR2 (germline): SGHTA, FQGTGA. Trimming shortened V by 2 bases and J by 6 bases, and 17 bases separated the two germline ends. This specimen consisted of CD4+ T cells sorted from PBMCs, obtained more than 4 days after vaccination. The TCR was taken from a man in his fifties or sixties who received an inactivated influenza vaccine. The chain couples TRBV7-3 to TRBJ2-1; a weak D match, TRBD2 (6 bases). In DNA, the CDR3 is TGTGCCAGCAGCTTATTCGGGGGAGAGTCTCTCAATGAGCAGTTCTTC. Translated, it gives CASSLFGGESLNEQFF.